This TCR beta chain was identified in a study of blood T cell repertoires in COVID-19. Study overall: The United States, Italy and Spain provided the acute and convalescent COVID-19 samples. PBMCs, B-cell-depleted T cells, or T cells provided the cDNA or gDNA that made up the material.

Original methodology: Amplified reference gene primers provided the basis for estimating nucleated cell counts. Some clones are missing from TCRdb's copy, which holds only in-frame ones; the method was immunoSEQ multiplex PCR. The DNA was the basis for D and trimming; V, J and clone size are from that table. The repertoire holds under 350,000 clones, with approximately 85% as singletons. The receptor comes from a woman aged 70-85 years with acute or convalescent COVID-19. Specimen: peripheral blood.

The DNA for the CDR3 is TGTGCCAGCAGTCCCGGGACTGTCTACGAGCAGTACTTC. It yields the protein CASSPGTVYEQYF. This sequence joins TRBV5-4 and TRBJ2-7; possibly TRBD2 for D (6 bases). This CDR3 has 13 amino acids. Per the germline V gene, CDR1 is SGHNT and CDR2 is YYREEE (reference sequence). The V and J ends lost 5 bases and 3 bases respectively, with 12 bases between them.